The rows below give T cell receptor beta chains drawn from one sample of a study of blood T cell repertoires in COVID-19. TCRdb's copy holds only in-frame clones and misses some; the assay was immunoSEQ multiplex PCR. The sample carries 52,000 or so clones, 65% to 90% recorded once. Input material: peripheral blood. These receptors originate from a human donor in a cohort sampled during active COVID-19. The CDR3 runs from the conserved cysteine through the conserved F or W. D genes are given only for firm matches. Rows give clone size only sometimes, using once, few, many, or a class for an expanded clone.

clone_size: few; v_call: TRBV30; cdr3_length: 14; d_call: TRBD1; j_call: TRBJ1-5; cdr3_aa: CAWSVRAGGQPQHF; cdr3_nt: TGTGCCTGGAGTGTACGGGCAGGGGGTCAGCCCCAGCATTTT
clone_size: NA; v_call: TRBV4-1; cdr3_length: 14; d_call: TRBD1; j_call: TRBJ1-2; cdr3_aa: CASSPTGTNYGYTF; cdr3_nt: TGCGCCAGCAGCCCGACAGGGACTAACTATGGCTACACCTTC
clone_size: few; v_call: TRBV27; cdr3_length: 13; d_call: TRBD1; j_call: TRBJ1-5; cdr3_aa: CASSRQGFEPQHF; cdr3_nt: TGTGCCAGCAGTCGACAGGGATTTGAGCCCCAGCATTTT
clone_size: few; v_call: TRBV7-6; cdr3_length: 16; d_call: NA; j_call: TRBJ2-1; cdr3_aa: CASSWRRGLVGNEQFF; cdr3_nt: TGTGCCAGCAGCTGGCGTAGAGGACTTGTCGGCAATGAGCAGTTCTTC
clone_size: NA; v_call: TRBV6-1; cdr3_length: 13; d_call: NA; j_call: TRBJ2-3; cdr3_aa: CATQEFQRDTQYF; cdr3_nt: TGTGCCACCCAGGAATTCCAACGGGATACGCAGTATTTT
clone_size: NA; v_call: TRBV5-4; cdr3_length: 14; d_call: NA; j_call: TRBJ2-5; cdr3_aa: CASSLGAPGETQYF; cdr3_nt: TGTGCCAGCAGCTTGGGGGCCCCGGGGGAGACCCAGTACTTC
clone_size: NA; v_call: TRBV6-2/TRBV6-3; cdr3_length: 14; d_call: TRBD1; j_call: TRBJ1-2; cdr3_aa: CASSYSGTVNGYTF; cdr3_nt: TGTGCCAGCAGTTACTCCGGGACAGTTAATGGCTACACCTTC
clone_size: NA; v_call: TRBV9; cdr3_length: 15; d_call: NA; j_call: TRBJ2-5; cdr3_aa: CASSVNGHPGETQYF; cdr3_nt: TGTGCCAGCAGCGTAAATGGACACCCTGGCGAGACCCAGTACTTC
clone_size: NA; v_call: TRBV7-9; cdr3_length: 15; d_call: TRBD1; j_call: TRBJ2-1; cdr3_aa: CASSNYRGSYNEQFF; cdr3_nt: TGTGCCAGCAGCAACTACAGGGGGTCCTACAATGAGCAGTTCTTC
clone_size: NA; v_call: TRBV5-1; cdr3_length: 14; d_call: NA; j_call: TRBJ2-5; cdr3_aa: CASSLVSSQETQYF; cdr3_nt: TGCGCCAGCAGCTTGGTATCTAGTCAAGAGACCCAGTACTTC
clone_size: NA; v_call: TRBV5-4; cdr3_length: 15; d_call: TRBD2; j_call: TRBJ2-7; cdr3_aa: CASSLRGAGGYEQYF; cdr3_nt: TGTGCCAGCAGCTTGAGGGGAGCGGGGGGGTACGAGCAGTACTTC
clone_size: NA; v_call: TRBV11-2; cdr3_length: 14; d_call: TRBD1; j_call: TRBJ1-1; cdr3_aa: CASSYDRGNTEAFF; cdr3_nt: TGTGCCAGCAGCTACGACAGGGGGAACACTGAAGCTTTCTTT
clone_size: few; v_call: TRBV4-3; cdr3_length: 16; d_call: NA; j_call: TRBJ1-2; cdr3_aa: CASSQDVQEAGYGYTF; cdr3_nt: TGCGCCAGCAGCCAAGATGTACAGGAGGCGGGGTATGGCTACACCTTC
clone_size: NA; v_call: TRBV5-1; cdr3_length: 16; d_call: TRBD1; j_call: TRBJ2-1; cdr3_aa: CASSSGLTGKYNEQFF; cdr3_nt: TGCGCCAGCAGCTCCGGATTGACAGGGAAATACAATGAGCAGTTCTTC
clone_size: NA; v_call: TRBV7-9; cdr3_length: 12; d_call: NA; j_call: TRBJ2-5; cdr3_aa: CASSLSLETQYF; cdr3_nt: TGTGCCAGCAGCTTATCTCTGGAGACCCAGTACTTC
clone_size: NA; v_call: TRBV9; cdr3_length: 14; d_call: TRBD1; j_call: TRBJ1-2; cdr3_aa: CASSATGEWYGYTF; cdr3_nt: TGTGCCAGCAGCGCAACAGGGGAATGGTATGGCTACACCTTC
clone_size: NA; v_call: TRBV7-3; cdr3_length: 13; d_call: NA; j_call: TRBJ2-7; cdr3_aa: CASSPVEDGEQYF; cdr3_nt: TGTGCCAGCAGCCCCGTAGAGGATGGGGAGCAGTACTTC
clone_size: once; v_call: TRBV9; cdr3_length: 16; d_call: NA; j_call: TRBJ2-1; cdr3_aa: CASSPRGQRAYNEQFF; cdr3_nt: TGTGCCAGCAGCCCCCGTGGGCAGCGGGCCTACAATGAGCAGTTCTTC
clone_size: NA; v_call: TRBV3-1/TRBV3-2; cdr3_length: 17; d_call: TRBD1; j_call: TRBJ2-7; cdr3_aa: CASSHFWGQGVRYEQYF; cdr3_nt: TGTGCCAGCAGCCACTTCTGGGGACAGGGGGTGCGATACGAGCAGTACTTC
clone_size: NA; v_call: TRBV30; cdr3_length: 15; d_call: NA; j_call: TRBJ1-5; cdr3_aa: CAWSGLLTGNQPQHF; cdr3_nt: TGTGCCTGGAGTGGCCTACTCACCGGGAATCAGCCCCAGCATTTT
clone_size: NA; v_call: TRBV15; cdr3_length: 13; d_call: NA; j_call: TRBJ2-7; cdr3_aa: CATSRDRSFEQYF; cdr3_nt: TGTGCCACCAGCAGAGATCGGAGCTTCGAGCAGTACTTC
clone_size: NA; v_call: TRBV3-1/TRBV3-2; cdr3_length: 15; d_call: TRBD2; j_call: TRBJ2-5; cdr3_aa: CASLGTSGSAETQYF; cdr3_nt: TGTGCCAGCCTCGGGACTAGCGGGAGCGCCGAGACCCAGTACTTC
clone_size: NA; v_call: TRBV11-2; cdr3_length: 15; d_call: TRBD2; j_call: TRBJ2-7; cdr3_aa: CASSFPGGGVYEQYF; cdr3_nt: TGTGCCAGCAGCTTCCCGGGAGGGGGAGTCTACGAGCAGTACTTC
clone_size: once; v_call: TRBV6-2/TRBV6-3; cdr3_length: 14; d_call: TRBD2; j_call: TRBJ2-1; cdr3_aa: CASSWPSGKNEQFF; cdr3_nt: TGTGCCAGCAGTTGGCCTAGCGGGAAGAATGAGCAGTTCTTC
clone_size: NA; v_call: TRBV28; cdr3_length: 14; d_call: NA; j_call: TRBJ1-2; cdr3_aa: CASSLQAGWKGYTF; cdr3_nt: TGTGCCAGCAGTTTACAGGCAGGGTGGAAAGGCTACACCTTC
clone_size: once; v_call: TRBV20-1; cdr3_length: 11; d_call: TRBD1; j_call: TRBJ1-2; cdr3_aa: CSARVDRSKSF; cdr3_nt: TGCAGTGCTAGAGTGGACAGGAGTAAATCCTTC
clone_size: NA; v_call: TRBV5-5; cdr3_length: 14; d_call: NA; j_call: TRBJ1-1; cdr3_aa: CASSLQGGFAEAFF; cdr3_nt: TGTGCCAGCAGCTTGCAGGGCGGATTTGCTGAAGCTTTCTTT
clone_size: NA; v_call: TRBV7-2; cdr3_length: 15; d_call: NA; j_call: TRBJ1-1; cdr3_aa: CASSLFINSSPEAFF; cdr3_nt: TGTGCCAGCAGCTTATTCATCAACAGTTCTCCTGAAGCTTTCTTT
clone_size: NA; v_call: TRBV19; cdr3_length: 14; d_call: NA; j_call: TRBJ1-3; cdr3_aa: CASMGAISGNTIYF; cdr3_nt: TGTGCCAGTATGGGGGCGATCTCTGGAAACACCATATATTTT
clone_size: once; v_call: TRBV7-2; cdr3_length: 14; d_call: NA; j_call: TRBJ2-3; cdr3_aa: CASSFPGGPDTQYF; cdr3_nt: TGTGCCAGCAGCTTCCCCGGGGGGCCAGATACGCAGTATTTT
clone_size: NA; v_call: TRBV28; cdr3_length: 15; d_call: TRBD2; j_call: TRBJ2-7; cdr3_aa: CASSLGASGSGEQYF; cdr3_nt: TGTGCCAGCAGTTTGGGGGCTAGCGGGAGTGGGGAGCAGTACTTC
clone_size: NA; v_call: TRBV3-1/TRBV3-2; cdr3_length: 16; d_call: NA; j_call: TRBJ2-1; cdr3_aa: CASSQSTTGTGNEQFF; cdr3_nt: TGTGCCAGCAGCCAATCAACGACCGGGACTGGCAATGAGCAGTTCTTC
clone_size: NA; v_call: TRBV3-1/TRBV3-2; cdr3_length: 15; d_call: TRBD2; j_call: TRBJ2-1; cdr3_aa: CASSQPSGPYNEQFF; cdr3_nt: TGTGCCAGCAGCCAGCCTAGCGGGCCTTACAATGAGCAGTTCTTC
clone_size: NA; v_call: TRBV11-2; cdr3_length: 17; d_call: TRBD1; j_call: TRBJ2-7; cdr3_aa: CASSFPRTGGGGYEQYF; cdr3_nt: TGTGCCAGCAGCTTTCCCAGGACAGGGGGCGGAGGGTACGAGCAGTACTTC
clone_size: NA; v_call: TRBV27; cdr3_length: 17; d_call: TRBD1; j_call: TRBJ2-5; cdr3_aa: CASSFYGRGRREETQYF; cdr3_nt: TGTGCCAGCAGTTTCTACGGCAGGGGGCGCCGGGAAGAGACCCAGTACTTC
clone_size: NA; v_call: TRBV5-1; cdr3_length: 14; d_call: TRBD1; j_call: TRBJ2-7; cdr3_aa: CASSSRTGNYEQYF; cdr3_nt: TGCGCCAGCAGCTCCCGGACAGGCAACTACGAGCAGTACTTC
clone_size: NA; v_call: TRBV7-9; cdr3_length: 14; d_call: NA; j_call: TRBJ1-4; cdr3_aa: CASSLGAGDEKLFF; cdr3_nt: TGTGCCAGCAGCTTAGGGGCAGGGGATGAAAAACTGTTTTTT
clone_size: NA; v_call: TRBV3-1/TRBV3-2; cdr3_length: 13; d_call: NA; j_call: TRBJ1-2; cdr3_aa: CASSPPTVFGYTF; cdr3_nt: TGTGCCAGCAGCCCCCCGACAGTCTTTGGCTACACCTTC
clone_size: NA; v_call: TRBV7-9; cdr3_length: 15; d_call: TRBD1; j_call: TRBJ1-1; cdr3_aa: CASSKWTGEDTEAFF; cdr3_nt: TGTGCCAGCAGCAAATGGACAGGGGAGGACACTGAAGCTTTCTTT
clone_size: NA; v_call: TRBV28; cdr3_length: 16; d_call: NA; j_call: TRBJ1-3; cdr3_aa: CASRNSGRGAGNTIYF; cdr3_nt: TGTGCCAGCAGAAATTCAGGTCGGGGGGCTGGAAACACCATATATTTT
clone_size: NA; v_call: TRBV7-2; cdr3_length: 14; d_call: NA; j_call: TRBJ2-7; cdr3_aa: CASRDSSLVYEQYF; cdr3_nt: TGTGCCAGCAGAGATAGCTCGCTAGTCTACGAGCAGTACTTC
clone_size: once; v_call: TRBV29-1; cdr3_length: 12; d_call: NA; j_call: TRBJ2-7; cdr3_aa: CSVTGMPYEQYF; cdr3_nt: TGCAGCGTCACAGGGATGCCCTACGAGCAGTACTTC
clone_size: NA; v_call: TRBV5-1; cdr3_length: 14; d_call: TRBD2; j_call: TRBJ2-5; cdr3_aa: CASSGGLAGGTQYF; cdr3_nt: TGCGCCAGCAGCGGGGGACTAGCGGGAGGGACCCAGTACTTC
clone_size: NA; v_call: TRBV5-5; cdr3_length: 15; d_call: TRBD1; j_call: TRBJ1-4; cdr3_aa: CASSLRQGNNEKLFF; cdr3_nt: TGTGCCAGCAGCCTCCGACAGGGAAATAATGAAAAACTGTTTTTT